This T cell receptor (beta chain) was identified in a study of blood T cell repertoires in COVID-19. Study in general: Spain, Italy and the United States supplied samples that represented acute and convalescent COVID-19. In each case, the material was cDNA or gDNA derived from T cells, B-cell-depleted T cells, or PBMCs.

Authors' methods: Counts of nucleated cells, estimated from reference gene primer amplification, were obtained. Data came from immunoSEQ multiplex PCR; TCRdb stores just in-frame clones and leaves some out. That table is the source of V, J and clone size, and D and trimming were worked out from the DNA. There are about 270,000 clones in the sample; around nine tenths occur only once, and under 2% lies in the top ten. The CDR3 spans 17 residues. Germline V gene data show CDR1 as MDHEN and CDR2 as SYDVKM. Trimming cost V 1 base and J 5 bases, with 20 bases left between them. This receptor was obtained from a woman between 55 and 75 years old who had recovered from COVID-19. Sequenced: peripheral blood. This chain connects TRBV28 to TRBJ1-2; a weak D match, TRBD1 (5 bases). In DNA, the CDR3 is TGTGCCAGCAGTTTATTGACGCGTCAGGGCTATGGGTATGGCTACACCTTC. The encoded protein is CASSLLTRQGYGYGYTF.